This T cell receptor beta chain was profiled in a study of blood T cell repertoires in COVID-19. Study summary: Acute-phase and convalescent COVID-19 samples originated in the United States, Italy and Spain. The cDNA or gDNA used as material had been derived from T cells, B-cell-depleted T cells, or PBMCs.

Original processing methods: For nucleated cells, counts were estimated from reference gene primer amplification. Sequencing was performed with immunoSEQ multiplex PCR; in TCRdb, only in-frame clones are kept and a portion is missing. The DNA gave D and trimming, while V, J and clone size come from that table. The table lists 150,000 or so clones, roughly 90% of them singletons. Germline CDR1 is MNHEY and CDR2 is SVGEGT. The V end was cut by 4 bases, the J end by 0 bases, with 4 bases between. The CDR3 runs to 13 residues. In its sample, this clone was seen a few times. This chain connects TRBV6-2 or TRBV6-3 to TRBJ1-5; D is ambiguous. The sample comprised peripheral blood. This sequence was found in a woman in her 50s with acute or convalescent COVID-19. The CDR3 loop is CASSFYSNQPQHF. The CDR3 region has the DNA TGTGCCAGCAGTTTTTATAGCAATCAGCCCCAGCATTTT.